These 7 T cell receptor beta chains were sequenced from one sample in a study of T cell responses to AZD1222 COVID-19 vaccine. Repertoires were generated with immunoSEQ multiplex PCR, while TCRdb's copy carries only in-frame clones and drops some. The profile shows 75,000 to 100,000 clones, 89% of them singletons. Sequenced here: peripheral blood, sampled on day 0 of AZD1222 vaccination. The receptors originated from an adult in good health.

The chain combines TRBV3-1 (or the pseudogene TRBV3-2) with TRBJ1-3; 8 positions agree with TRBD1. In germline, CDR1 is LGHDT, CDR2 YNNKEL (reference sequence). The V segment lost 1 base and the J segment 5 bases; nucleotides outside the gene matches: 4. CDR3 length: 15 residues. CDR3 protein: CASSQGTGIRNTIYF. CDR3 nucleotide sequence: TGTGCCAGCAGCCAAGGGACAGGGATTAGAAACACCATATATTTT.

The chain links TRBV9 to TRBJ2-5; 8 positions agree with TRBD2. Per the germline V gene, CDR1 is SGDLS and CDR2 is YYNGEE. V gave up 2 bases and J gave up 6 bases; unmatched junction bases: 9. This CDR3 spans 15 amino acids. The CDR3 DNA is TGTGCCAGCAGCGTTGAGGTGTCGGGAGGGCAGACCCAGTACTTC. It codes for CASSVEVSGGQTQYF.

This chain links TRBV2 with TRBJ2-3, with 13 positions matching TRBD2. Germline V lookup: CDR1 SNHLY, CDR2 FYNNEI. This CDR3 contains 15 residues. J lost 3 bases, V lost 5 bases, and 2 bases had no gene match. CDR3 in DNA: TGTGCCAGCAGTATACTAGCGGGGGGGACAGATACGCAGTATTTT. This codes for CASSILAGGTDTQYF.

The chain joins TRBV7-6 to TRBJ1-5, with 7 bases lining up with TRBD1. Germline-derived CDR1 and CDR2 are SGHVS and FNYEAQ. The CDR3 loop spans 16 amino acids. The trim removed 3 bases at V and 3 bases at J, leaving 8 bases unmatched. CDR3 residues: CASSLEAGTANQPQHF. The CDR3 DNA reads as TGTGCCAGCAGCTTGGAGGCTGGGACAGCCAATCAGCCCCAGCATTTT.

The rearrangement joins TRBV6-1 to TRBJ2-2, with no clear D. Per the germline V gene, CDR1 is MNHNS and CDR2 is SASEGT. V was shortened by 6 bases and J by 9 bases, with 14 bases between the two germline ends. The CDR3 length is 13 residues. The CDR3 sequence is CASRSKAARELFF. The CDR3 DNA follows: TGTGCCAGCAGATCCAAGGCAGCTCGGGAGCTGTTTTTT.

The chain has TRBV27 and TRBJ2-2, with 7 positions matching TRBD1. The trim removed 6 bases at V and 6 bases at J, leaving 10 bases unmatched. The V gene's germline CDR1 is MNHEY and CDR2 SMNVEV (reference sequence). This CDR3 comprises 15 residues. The CDR3 reads CASRTQRTGSGELFF. DNA for the CDR3: TGTGCCAGCAGGACCCAGCGGACAGGTTCCGGGGAGCTGTTTTTT.

This clone has a single count. The chain joins TRBV7-3 to TRBJ1-1; perhaps TRBD1 as D (6 bases). Trimming stripped 11 bases from V and 3 bases from J, with 13 bases between. In germline, CDR1 is SGHTA, CDR2 FQGTGA. The length of the CDR3 is 12 residues. CDR3 coding DNA: TGTGCCGGGGCGGCAGGGGACACTGAAGCTTTCTTT. It specifies CAGAAGDTEAFF. The full variable domain, with the rest looked up from reference TRBV7-3 and TRBJ1-1, is GAGVSQTPSNKVTEKGKYVELRCDPISGHTALYWYRQSLGQGPEFLIYFQGTGAADDSGLPNDRFFAVRPEGSVSTLKIQRTERGDSAVYLCAGAAGDTEAFFGQGTRLTVV.